The next 23 T cell receptor beta chains were all read from a single sample in a study of blood T cells in healthy people across ages. Then a second PCR, running about 7 to 11 cycles, was carried out with a sample-barcoded 5' primer and a J-beta primer mix. TCRdb recomputed calls from the 5' RACE reads with MiXCR, one row per CDR3 protein. The data contain 630,000 or so distinct CDR3 sequences, about 32% of them singletons. The sequenced sample was blood. These receptors originate from a woman older than 75 in good health.

The V call is TRBV9, the J call TRBJ1-5; a weak D match, TRBD1 (6 bases). V gave up 3 bases and J gave up 3 bases, with 13 bases separating them. CDR1 and CDR2 from the germline V gene are SGDLS and YYNGEE. This CDR3 is built from 15 residues. The CDR3 DNA follows: TGTGCCAGCAGCGGGGGACATGGAGTCAATCAGCCCCAGCATTTT. It yields the protein CASSGGHGVNQPQHF.

The table lists this clonotype with many counts. The chain couples TRBV7-2 to TRBJ2-3; D remains unclear. The germline CDR1 and CDR2 sequences are SGHTA and FQGNSA. The V end was cut by 0 bases, the J end by 0 bases, with 7 bases between. CDR3 length equals 15 residues. CDR3 protein: CASSLASHSTDTQYF. CDR3 bases: TGTGCCAGCAGCTTAGCGTCCCACAGCACAGATACGCAGTATTTT.

This clonotype appeared many times. V and J are TRBV5-1 and TRBJ2-3; D possibly corresponds to TRBD1 (5 bases). Looked up from germline, CDR1 is SGHRS and CDR2 is YFSETQ. This CDR3 region has 15 residues. Trimming left V 1 base short and J 0 bases short, with 9 bases between. The CDR3 protein is CASSLQSGSTDTQYF. CDR3 nucleotides: TGCGCCAGCAGCTTGCAATCAGGGAGCACAGATACGCAGTATTTT.

Worth noting for this clonotype: A much larger clone lies one base from this, so it may be a read error. This chain joins TRBV20-1 and TRBJ2-7, with D possibly being TRBD2 (6 bases). This CDR3 is 14 amino acids long. Germline assignment: CDR1 DFQATT and CDR2 SNEGSKA (reference sequence). Trimming removed 2 bases from V and 4 bases from J, with 15 bases in between. CDR3 in amino acids: CSARWGGGKYEQYF. The DNA of the CDR3 is TGCAGTGCTAGATGGGGAGGCGGTAAATACGAGCAGTACTTC.

The J gene is TRBJ2-3, the V gene TRBV5-1; 9 bases are a match to TRBD2. V shed 1 base and J 4 bases; nucleotides not matched to a gene: 7. The CDR3 loop spans 16 amino acids. CDR1 and CDR2 from the germline V gene are SGHRS and YFSETQ. In DNA, the CDR3 is TGCGCCAGCAGCTTGCAAGGACTAGCGTCCTCAGATACGCAGTATTTT. Protein: CASSLQGLASSDTQYF.

This clonotype was recorded at least ten times. This chain connects TRBV6-6 to TRBJ2-7; D is possibly TRBD1 (6 bases). CDR3 length equals 15 residues. Germline lookup yields CDR1 MNHNY and CDR2 SVGAGI (reference sequence). Trimming took 6 bases from V and 0 from J, leaving 15 bases between them. CDR3 loop: CASSLQGRGSYEQYF. The CDR3 DNA reads as TGTGCCAGCAGCCTACAGGGAAGGGGCTCCTACGAGCAGTACTTC.

CDR3 sequence (DNA): TGTGCCAGCAGCCCCGAGGACAGGGGTAGCTACAATGAGCAGTTCTTC. Translation: CASSPEDRGSYNEQFF. The chain uses TRBV7-2 and TRBJ2-1, with 9 nucleotides matching TRBD1. The V segment lost 5 bases and the J segment 3 bases; nucleotides outside the gene matches: 8. CDR3 size: 16 residues. Germline CDR1 SGHTA, CDR2 FQGNSA.

The V and J genes are TRBV4-2 and TRBJ2-5; D is unresolved. The J call is doubtful: the DNA matches TRBJ2-7 better. The CDR3 runs to 17 residues. The germline V gene encodes CDR1 LGHNA and CDR2 YNFKEQ. As DNA, the CDR3 is TGTGCCAGCAGCCAAGAAGTAAGGCTAGTGGGGTACTACGAGCAGTACTTC. It specifies CASSQEVRLVGYYEQYF.

This clonotype was detected ten times or more. The chain couples TRBV27 to TRBJ2-7, with D possibly TRBD1 on 6 matching bases. The CDR3 length is 15 residues. Germline lookup yields CDR1 MNHEY and CDR2 SMNVEV (reference sequence). Trimming cost V 4 bases and J 2 bases, with 15 bases left between them. CDR3 coding DNA: TGTGCCAGCAGTTCCCAAGGCAGGGGCACCTACGAGCAGTACTTC. Translated: CASSSQGRGTYEQYF.

The sample holds one count of this clonotype. A much larger clone differs by one base, so this may be a read error. J is TRBJ2-1 and V is TRBV5-4; TRBD2 might be the D (6 bases). With 4 bases removed from V and 8 bases from J, the gap between germline ends came to 22 bases. The germline V gene encodes CDR1 SGHNT and CDR2 YYREEE (reference sequence). The CDR3 is made up of 16 amino acids. CDR3: CASSPFRTSGGDEQFF. CDR3 coding DNA: TGTGCCAGCAGCCCGTTCCGGACCTCCGGAGGGGATGAGCAGTTCTTC. The full variable domain, completed using reference TRBV5-4 and TRBJ2-1, is ETGVTQSPTHLIKTRGQQVTLRCSSQSGHNTVSWYQQALGQGPQFIFQYYREEENGRGNFPPRFSGLQFPNYSSELNVNALELDDSALYLCASSPFRTSGGDEQFFGPGTRLTVL.

This clonotype was counted at least ten times. The V gene is TRBV10-3, the J gene TRBJ1-2; 9 bases align to TRBD1. J gave up 7 bases and V 2 bases, and 5 bases lay outside the gene matches. CDR1 ENHRY and CDR2 SYGVKD come from the germline V gene. CDR3 size: 14 residues. CDR3 DNA sequence: TGTGCCATCAGTGAGCGGACAGGGGAGACTGGCTACACCTTC. Amino acids: CAISERTGETGYTF.

This clonotype came up many times. The CDR3: CASSPEPTYGYTF. The CDR3 DNA follows: TGTGCCAGCTCACCGGAGCCGACCTATGGCTACACCTTC. V is TRBV18 and J is TRBJ1-2; D call uncertain. The CDR3 sequence is 13 residues long. Germline values: CDR1 KGHSH, CDR2 LQKENI. V was clipped by 3 bases and J by 4 bases, with 9 bases between them.

This chain joins TRBV7-9 and TRBJ2-1, with 10 bases that match TRBD2. With V trimmed by 6 bases and J by 1 base, 6 bases remained unmatched. CDR3 length: 16 amino acids. In germline, CDR1 is SEHNR, CDR2 FQNEAQ (reference sequence). The CDR3 coding sequence is TGTGCCAGCAGGATAAGCGGGGGGGTTTCCTACAATGAGCAGTTCTTC. It specifies CASRISGGVSYNEQFF.

The gene calls are TRBV6-1 and TRBJ1-1; D not certain. CDR3 size: 11 residues. V was shortened by 10 bases and J by 7 bases, with 13 bases between the two germline ends. In germline, CDR1 is MNHNS, CDR2 SASEGT. The CDR3 DNA is TGTGCCATTGGCAGTGGCAATGAAGCTTTCTTT. Protein product: CAIGSGNEAFF.

CDR3 amino acids: CASSLEGLALYEQYF. CDR3 coding DNA: TGTGCCAGCAGCCTTGAGGGACTAGCGCTCTACGAGCAGTACTTC. The chain has TRBV7-2 and TRBJ2-7; 10 bases map to TRBD2. Germline CDR1 reads SGHTA; CDR2 reads FQGNSA. CDR3 length: 15 amino acids. Trimming removed 5 bases from V and 3 bases from J; junction bases left unmatched: 7. The complete variable domain, with remaining parts taken from reference TRBV7-2 and TRBJ2-7, reads GAGVSQSPSNKVTEKGKDVELRCDPISGHTALYWYRQSLGQGLEFLIYFQGNSAPDKSGLPSDRFSAERTGGSVSTLTIQRTQQEDSAVYLCASSLEGLALYEQYFGPGTRLTVT.

This clonotype has only a few counts. A single base separates this from a much larger clone, so it may be a read error. The gene calls are TRBV6-2 or TRBV6-3 and TRBJ2-5, with D possibly TRBD2 on 5 matching bases. CDR3 size: 14 residues. Trimming took 0 bases from V and 11 from J, leaving 16 bases between them. Germline-derived CDR1 and CDR2 are MNHEY and SVGEGT. Here the CDR3 DNA reads TGTGCCAGCAGTTACTCGGGAGTTCTCGATGAGCAGTACTTC. Protein: CASSYSGVLDEQYF.

This clonotype was seen repeatedly, ten times or more. The chain has TRBV11-2 and TRBJ2-3; TRBD2 matches 9 bases. Germline lookup yields CDR1 SGHAT and CDR2 FQNNGV. CDR3 length equals 17 residues. Losses at the gene ends were 1 base for V and 2 bases for J; bases not matched to a gene: 7. The DNA for the CDR3 is TGTGCCAGCAGCTTAGGGAGTAGCGGGAGCTCCACAGATACGCAGTATTTT. Translation gives CASSLGSSGSSTDTQYF.

Only a few counts were recorded for this clonotype. This chain uses TRBV7-2 with TRBJ2-2; 7 bases line up with TRBD1. From germline, CDR1 is SGHTA and CDR2 FQGNSA. J was trimmed by 4 bases and V by 4 bases; bases with no gene match: 6. This CDR3 comprises 15 residues. CDR3 nucleotide sequence: TGTGCCAGCAGCTCCCGAGGGGGCCGCACCGGGGAGCTGTTTTTT. It yields the protein CASSSRGGRTGELFF.

This clonotype was counted ten times or more. The chain links TRBV20-1 to TRBJ2-1; TRBD2 is a possible D gene (6 bases). This CDR3 region has 14 residues. CDR1 and CDR2 from the germline V gene are DFQATT and SNEGSKA (reference sequence). The germline V and J ends were trimmed by 4 bases and 7 bases, with 17 bases remaining between them. CDR3 nucleotide sequence: TGCAGTGCTAAACCCGCGGGGTCCAATAATGAGCAGTTCTTC. Amino acid sequence: CSAKPAGSNNEQFF.

The V call is TRBV12-3 or TRBV12-4, the J call TRBJ2-5; 7 positions match TRBD2. The CDR3 is made up of 14 amino acids. V lost 2 bases and J lost 1; bases outside the gene matches: 1. DNA of the CDR3: TGTGCCAGCAGTTTATGGACTAGCCAAGAGACCCAGTACTTC. Residues: CASSLWTSQETQYF.

This clonotype was detected only a few times. V is TRBV2 and J is TRBJ2-2; TRBD2 matches 7 bases. Germline assignment: CDR1 SNHLY and CDR2 FYNNEI. Losses at the gene ends were 3 bases for V and 2 bases for J; bases not matched to a gene: 6. The CDR3 spans 16 residues. The CDR3 region is CASSESLADNTGELFF. The CDR3, as DNA: TGTGCCAGCAGTGAGTCTCTAGCGGACAACACCGGGGAGCTGTTTTTT.

Note on this clonotype: Relative to the germline gene, one junction end is altered; a read error may explain this. The CDR3 DNA reads as TGTGCCAGCCTTAGGGGGGGGGCCACAGATGCGCAGTATTTT. Its protein product is CASLRGGATDAQYF. The rearrangement links TRBV12-3 or TRBV12-4 to TRBJ2-3; D perhaps matches TRBD2 (7 bases). The CDR3 runs 14 residues.

This clonotype has at least ten counts. The chain combines TRBV20-1 with TRBJ2-3; the D call may be TRBD1 or TRBD2 (6 bases each). Trimming shortened V by 2 bases and J by 0 bases, and 15 bases separated the two germline ends. CDR1 DFQATT and CDR2 SNEGSKA come from the germline V gene (reference sequence). The CDR3 sequence is 16 residues long. CDR3 DNA: TGCAGTGCTAGACTCTTTGGGGGGCCGAGCACAGATACGCAGTATTTT. Protein: CSARLFGGPSTDTQYF.